A single sample is the source of the 27 T cell receptor beta chains below, sequenced in a study of cytomegalovirus exposure and HLA in healthy donors. Researchers ran the PCR with 60 Vbeta and 13 Jbeta primers. Using immunoSEQ multiplex PCR, the repertoire was profiled, and TCRdb retains in-frame clones only, with some absent. In the table there are about 210,000 clones, 80% to 90% of which are singletons. Specimen: PBMCs. All receptors derive from a man aged 25 to 40 in good health and CMV-seronegative.

As DNA, the CDR3 is TGTGCCAGCAGTGGGCGGGACGGCCAAGAGACCCAGTACTTC. It yields the protein CASSGRDGQETQYF. The rearrangement joins TRBV28 to TRBJ2-5, with D maybe TRBD2 (6 bases). Trimming pared 5 bases from V and 1 base from J, leaving 11 bases between. The CDR3 runs to 14 residues. Germline-derived CDR1 and CDR2 are MDHEN and SYDVKM.

This clone has more than one count but fewer than ten. The chain combines TRBV6-4 with TRBJ1-1, with 7 bases fitting TRBD1. From germline, CDR1 is MRHNA and CDR2 SNTAGT. The CDR3 has 13 amino acids. V gave up 5 bases and J gave up 4 bases; unmatched junction bases: 4. The CDR3 region is CASSTGESTEAFF. The CDR3 DNA sequence: TGTGCCAGCAGTACAGGGGAAAGCACTGAAGCTTTCTTT.

The chain employs TRBV6-5 and TRBJ2-7, with 11 bases aligning to TRBD2. The CDR3 consists of 14 residues. The junction had 7 bases not matched to a gene; V was cut back by 7 bases and J by 5 bases. CDR1 is MNHEY, CDR2 SVGAGI, per germline. This chain's CDR3 is CASTIAGGKHEQYF. The CDR3 coding sequence is TGTGCCAGCACCATAGCGGGGGGGAAACACGAGCAGTACTTC.

The chain has TRBV19 and TRBJ1-1; D remains unclear. Germline V gene sequence: CDR1 LNHDA, CDR2 SQIVND (reference sequence). The V end was cut by 2 bases, the J end by 0 bases, with 4 bases between. CDR3 length: 13 amino acids. For the CDR3, the DNA is TGTGCCAGTAGTATACAGGTGAACACTGAAGCTTTCTTT. Translating it yields CASSIQVNTEAFF.

V usage is TRBV7-3 and J usage is TRBJ2-1; 7 bases are a match to TRBD1. Germline V gives CDR1 SGHTA, CDR2 FQGTGA. V shed 5 bases, J shed 8 bases, and the junction held 15 bases outside the gene matches. The CDR3 consists of 16 residues. CDR3 residues: CASSPKVQGGRDEQFF. CDR3 DNA: TGTGCCAGCAGCCCGAAAGTCCAAGGGGGCAGGGATGAGCAGTTCTTC.

The CDR3 protein is CASSQGASGGAETQYF. In nucleotides, the CDR3 is TGCGCCAGCAGCCAAGGGGCTAGCGGGGGGGCGGAGACCCAGTACTTC. J is TRBJ2-5 and V is TRBV4-1, with 12 bases aligning to TRBD2. The J segment lost 5 bases and the V segment lost 1 base, leaving 5 bases of the junction unmatched. CDR3 length: 16 residues. The germline CDR1 and CDR2 sequences are MGHRA and YSYEKL.

V and J are TRBV18 and TRBJ2-3; TRBD2 agrees at 14 bases. The CDR3 has 19 amino acids. Germline CDR1 KGHSH, CDR2 LQKENI. Unmatched junction bases numbered 8, after V lost 3 bases and J lost 0 bases. The CDR3 bases are TGTGCCAGCTCACCCGGGACTAGCGGGGGTTACTTTAGCACAGATACGCAGTATTTT. Translating it yields CASSPGTSGGYFSTDTQYF. Supplemented by reference TRBV18 and TRBJ2-3, the full variable domain reads NAGVMQNPRHLVRRRGQEARLRCSPMKGHSHVYWYRQLPEEGLKFMVYLQKENIIDESGMPKERFSAEFPKEGPSILRIQQVVRGDSAAYFCASSPGTSGGYFSTDTQYFGPGTRLTVL.

The genes are TRBV6-1 and TRBJ1-2, with D perhaps TRBD1 (6 bases). CDR1 MNHNS and CDR2 SASEGT come from the germline V gene. This CDR3 has 14 residues. V was trimmed by 6 bases and J by 0 bases, leaving 11 bases between them. The CDR3 region has the DNA TGTGCCAGCAGCAGGGGAATAGCTAACTATGGCTACACCTTC. Translated: CASSRGIANYGYTF.

The V call is TRBV2, the J call TRBJ2-3, with 10 bases that match TRBD2. Germline lookup yields CDR1 SNHLY and CDR2 FYNNEI. The CDR3 loop spans 15 amino acids. J gave up 9 bases and V 0 bases, and 6 bases lay outside the gene matches. This chain's CDR3 is CASSEAPAGGRTQYF. DNA for the CDR3: TGTGCCAGCAGTGAAGCGCCAGCGGGGGGGCGGACGCAGTATTTT.

The chain recombines TRBV10-3 with TRBJ1-1; perhaps TRBD1 as D (5 bases). Per germline, CDR1 ENHRY and CDR2 SYGVKD. The CDR3 has 14 amino acids. V was trimmed by 3 bases and J by 7 bases, leaving 15 bases between them. The CDR3 loop is CAISENGGLGEAFF. The DNA of the CDR3 is TGTGCCATCAGTGAAAATGGGGGGTTAGGTGAAGCTTTCTTT.

For this clone: This CDR3 fails to terminate in the conserved phenylalanine or tryptophan, so it likely reflects a read error. J is TRBJ1-2 and V is TRBV4-1; D is possibly TRBD1 (5 bases). Trimming stripped 2 bases from V and 8 bases from J, with 15 bases between. The V gene's germline CDR1 is MGHRA and CDR2 YSYEKL. CDR3 length: 14 residues. CDR3 coding DNA: TGCGCCAGCAGCCAAAGGTTAGGGGCGGAAGGCTACACCCTC. Encoded protein: CASSQRLGAEGYTL.

The chain uses TRBV18 and TRBJ2-7, with TRBD1 matching over 7 bases. The CDR3 is 14 amino acids. The J segment lost 5 bases and the V segment lost 2 bases, leaving 6 bases of the junction unmatched. CDR1 KGHSH and CDR2 LQKENI come from the germline V gene. In DNA, the CDR3 is TGTGCCAGCTCACCAACAGGGGAGAGACACGAGCAGTACTTC. Its protein is CASSPTGERHEQYF. Complete variable domain (other parts from reference TRBV18 and TRBJ2-7): NAGVMQNPRHLVRRRGQEARLRCSPMKGHSHVYWYRQLPEEGLKFMVYLQKENIIDESGMPKERFSAEFPKEGPSILRIQQVVRGDSAAYFCASSPTGERHEQYFGPGTRLTVT.

V gene TRBV4-3 combines with J gene TRBJ1-1; D is undetermined. Germline lookup yields CDR1 LGHNA and CDR2 YSLEER. Trimming took off 0 bases at V and 1 base at J, with 12 bases between the two ends. The CDR3 runs to 16 residues. The CDR3 region is CASSQDSGGKNTEAFF. CDR3 bases: TGCGCCAGCAGCCAAGACTCCGGAGGTAAGAACACTGAAGCTTTCTTT.

The chain has TRBV5-1 and TRBJ1-2; D is perhaps TRBD1 (6 bases). Germline CDR1 SGHRS, CDR2 YFSETQ. The V end was cut by 2 bases, the J end by 5 bases, with 16 bases between. This CDR3 spans 15 amino acids. CDR3 nucleotide sequence: TGCGCCAGCAGCTTAGGCACAGGGAAGGTGTATGGCTACACCTTC. Translation gives CASSLGTGKVYGYTF.

The gene calls are TRBV9 and TRBJ1-5; no clear D gene. Looked up from germline, CDR1 is SGDLS and CDR2 is YYNGEE. Trimming removed 0 bases at V and 3 bases at J, with 7 bases between. The CDR3 has 14 amino acids. For the CDR3, the DNA is TGTGCCAGCAGCGTAGGACTCTTCAATCAGCCCCAGCATTTT. Amino acid sequence: CASSVGLFNQPQHF.

The chain joins TRBV11-2 to TRBJ2-3; weak D call: TRBD2 (5 bases). The V end was cut by 5 bases, the J end by 6 bases, with 15 bases between. The germline CDR1 and CDR2 sequences are SGHAT and FQNNGV. The CDR3 is 14 residues long. CDR3 region: CASSSQLVFDTQYF. For the CDR3, the DNA is TGTGCCAGCAGCAGCCAACTAGTTTTCGATACGCAGTATTTT.

This chain connects TRBV4-1 to TRBJ1-2, with 7 nucleotides matching TRBD1. Germline assignment: CDR1 MGHRA and CDR2 YSYEKL. This CDR3 is built from 14 residues. J lost 10 bases, V lost 4 bases, and 12 bases had no gene match. DNA for the CDR3: TGCGCCAGCAGCCTACCCGGGACAGCCTCGACCTACACCTTC. Translation: CASSLPGTASTYTF.

The rearrangement links TRBV6-6 to TRBJ2-7; D perhaps matches TRBD2 (6 bases). V was cut by 7 bases and J by 3 bases, with 10 bases left in between. Germline lookup yields CDR1 MNHNY and CDR2 SVGAGI (reference sequence). The CDR3 loop spans 12 amino acids. The CDR3 DNA reads TGTGCCAGCAAGGGAGGCGGCTACGAGCAGTACTTC. It specifies CASKGGGYEQYF.

The CDR3 sequence: CASSFFGRAQGTGELFF. The CDR3 bases are TGTGCCAGCAGCTTCTTCGGCAGGGCGCAGGGCACCGGGGAGCTGTTTTTT. The chain uses TRBV11-2 and TRBJ2-2; D perhaps matches TRBD1 (5 bases). Germline V lookup: CDR1 SGHAT, CDR2 FQNNGV. CDR3 length: 17 residues. The V end lost 3 bases, the J end lost 4 bases, and 18 bases lay between the germline ends.

This chain connects TRBV5-6 to TRBJ1-2; D remains ambiguous. Per the germline V gene, CDR1 is SGHDT and CDR2 is YYEEEE. This CDR3 is built from 13 residues. V was pared by 2 bases and J by 8 bases, with 13 bases between. The CDR3 DNA reads as TGTGCCAGCAGCTTACGAGACGGAGGCGGCTACACCTTC. The encoded protein is CASSLRDGGGYTF.

The chain joins TRBV5-1 to TRBJ1-4, with 7 bases aligning to TRBD1. Per germline, CDR1 SGHRS and CDR2 YFSETQ. The CDR3 extends over 14 amino acids. J was trimmed by 4 bases and V by 1 base; bases with no gene match: 1. Here the CDR3 reads CASSLNRGNEKLFF. The CDR3 DNA reads TGCGCCAGCAGCTTGAACAGGGGTAATGAAAAACTGTTTTTT.

This chain links TRBV23-1 with TRBJ2-4; no firm D call. TRBV23-1 counts as an open reading frame of uncertain function. The CDR3 consists of 12 residues. V dropped 4 bases and J dropped 7 bases, with 8 bases sitting between them. The CDR3 nucleotides are TGCGCCAGCAGTCCTACGGGTAACATTCAGTACTTC. It yields the protein CASSPTGNIQYF.

The V call is TRBV7-3, the J call TRBJ2-5, with TRBD2 identical over 8 bases. Germline assignment: CDR1 SGHTA and CDR2 FQGTGA. The CDR3 consists of 14 residues. The J segment lost 4 bases and the V segment lost 6 bases, leaving 7 bases of the junction unmatched. CDR3 protein: CASSSGLVGETQYF. In DNA form, the CDR3 reads TGTGCCAGCAGTTCGGGACTAGTGGGAGAGACCCAGTACTTC.

The V gene is TRBV5-5, the J gene TRBJ2-3, with 12 positions matching TRBD2. The V gene end was trimmed by 5 bases and the J gene end by 8 bases; junction bases not matched to a gene: 9. This CDR3 comprises 15 residues. The germline gives CDR1 SGHKS, CDR2 YYEKEE (reference sequence). CDR3 coding DNA: TGTGCCAGCAGTCTATCTAGCGGGGGGGCGGGTACGCAGTATTTT. This gives the protein CASSLSSGGAGTQYF.

In its sample, this clone was seen a few times. The chain employs TRBV6-1 and TRBJ2-5; D possibly corresponds to TRBD2 (5 bases). The CDR3 contains 13 residues. Deletions cut 6 bases from V and 2 bases from J, with 10 bases between. The germline V gene has CDR1 MNHNS and CDR2 SASEGT. The CDR3 loop reads CASRGPGQETQYF. The CDR3 DNA follows: TGTGCCAGCAGAGGACCGGGACAAGAGACCCAGTACTTC.

The chain is built from TRBV6-6 and TRBJ2-1; a possible D gene is TRBD1 (6 bases). This CDR3 region has 15 residues. Germline V CDR1 and CDR2: MNHNY, SVGAGI (reference sequence). Trimming shortened V by 2 bases and J by 8 bases, and 16 bases separated the two germline ends. The CDR3 nucleotides are TGTGCCAGCAGTTACGAGCGTCAGGGGTTCTATGAGCAGTTCTTC. Amino acid sequence: CASSYERQGFYEQFF.

The rearrangement links TRBV7-2 to TRBJ2-1, with 10 bases matching TRBD1. The CDR3 covers 15 residues. The V gene end was trimmed by 3 bases and the J gene end by 5 bases; junction bases not matched to a gene: 4. Germline V gene sequence: CDR1 SGHTA, CDR2 FQGNSA. Here the CDR3 reads CASSLGQGFDNEQFF. DNA for the CDR3: TGTGCCAGCAGCTTGGGACAGGGGTTCGACAATGAGCAGTTCTTC.